This T cell receptor beta chain was identified in a study of T cell responses to AZD1222 COVID-19 vaccine. With respect to this clone: Its antigen is currently unknown. Additional DNA sequences in this sample encode the identical CDR3.

Study-level points and caveats: Clonal diversity may have been underestimated, and the donors were mostly white British, with more females than males. Sampled repertoires all dated from after the peak T cell response.

The CDR3 consists of 15 residues. Germline loops: CDR1 SGHAT, CDR2 FQNNGV. With 3 bases clipped from V and 1 base from J, the junction kept 0 bases outside the gene matches. Clones were sequenced by immunoSEQ multiplex PCR, and TCRdb holds only the in-frame ones, with some missing. Here the sample spans 150,000 to 180,000 clones, 75% to 90% being singletons. The clonotype comes from an adult who had recovered from COVID-19. The chain links TRBV11-2 to TRBJ2-2, with 9 nucleotides matching TRBD1. The sequencing here drew on peripheral blood, taken after recovery from COVID-19. CDR3 sequence: CASSLDRGNTGELFF. In DNA, the CDR3 is TGTGCCAGCAGCTTGGACAGGGGGAACACCGGGGAGCTGTTTTTT. Drawing the rest from reference TRBV11-2 and TRBJ2-2, the complete variable domain is EAGVAQSPRYKIIEKRQSVAFWCNPISGHATLYWYQQILGQGPKLLIQFQNNGVVDDSQLPKDRFSAERLKGVDSTLKIQPAKLEDSAVYLCASSLDRGNTGELFFGEGSRLTVL.